The sequence of this T cell receptor (beta chain) was determined in a study of CD8 T cells in ankylosing spondylitis. Study findings and constraints: Disease-linked clones bore a CD8+ phenotype and were relatively rare in peripheral blood. Made up of about eight highly homologous variants, a TCR beta motif appeared characteristic of ankylosing spondylitis blood. Some of these motif variants have turned up before, in reports on reactive arthritis synovial fluid and blood. Reports say disease-linked clones showed up significantly more in matched ankylosing spondylitis synovial fluid.

It was by quantitative 5'-RACE with molecular barcodes that TCR beta libraries were made. TCRdb used MiXCR to reprocess the 5' RACE reads, holding one entry per CDR3 protein. The table records roughly 490,000 distinct CDR3 sequences, roughly 5.2% of them present only once. This clonotype has a count of ten or more. Its antigen remains unknown. The sequenced material came from blood, either unsorted or a sorted T cell fraction (not recorded which). The source is a male donor with ankylosing spondylitis.

This CDR3 is CASSQDPSSGLYSTDTQYF. CDR3 nucleotides: TGCGCCAGCAGCCAAGATCCGTCTAGCGGGCTCTATAGCACAGATACGCAGTATTTT. The V call is TRBV4-3, the J call TRBJ2-3, with 8 nucleotides matching TRBD2. Germline lookup yields CDR1 LGHNA and CDR2 YSLEER. The CDR3 covers 19 residues. The V gene end was trimmed by 0 bases and the J gene end by 0 bases; junction bases not matched to a gene: 11.